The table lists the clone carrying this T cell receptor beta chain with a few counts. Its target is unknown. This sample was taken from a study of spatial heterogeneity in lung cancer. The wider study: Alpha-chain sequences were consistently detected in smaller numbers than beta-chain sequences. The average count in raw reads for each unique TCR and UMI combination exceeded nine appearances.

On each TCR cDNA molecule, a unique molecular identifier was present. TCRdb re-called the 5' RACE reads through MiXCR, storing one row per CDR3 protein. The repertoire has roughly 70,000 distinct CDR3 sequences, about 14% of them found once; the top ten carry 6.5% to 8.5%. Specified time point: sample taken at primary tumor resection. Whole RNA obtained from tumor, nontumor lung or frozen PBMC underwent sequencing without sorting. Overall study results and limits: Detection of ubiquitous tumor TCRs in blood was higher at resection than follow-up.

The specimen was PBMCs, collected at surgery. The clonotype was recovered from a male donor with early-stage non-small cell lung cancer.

This CDR3 is CASSFRDAGGEQYF. The CDR3 coding sequence is TGCGCCAGCAGCTTCAGGGACGCGGGCGGCGAGCAGTACTTC. This chain links TRBV5-1 with TRBJ2-7, with D possibly being TRBD1 or TRBD2 (5 bases each). The length of the CDR3 is 14 residues. The V gene's germline CDR1 is SGHRS and CDR2 YFSETQ. V was clipped by 2 bases and J by 6 bases, with 15 bases between them. The whole variable domain, remainder taken from reference TRBV5-1 and TRBJ2-7, is KAGVTQTPRYLIKTRGQQVTLSCSPISGHRSVSWYQQTPGQGLQFLFEYFSETQRNKGNFPGRFSGRQFSNSRSEMNVSTLELGDSALYLCASSFRDAGGEQYFGPGTRLTVT.